The next 31 T cell receptor beta chains were all read from a single sample in a study of CXCR3-negative and CXCR3-positive naive CD8 T cells. UMI-labeled 5' RACE yielded the TRB cDNA libraries. TCRdb reprocessed the 5' RACE reads and keeps a single row for each CDR3 protein, giving no DNA. The sample includes about 130,000 distinct CDR3 sequences. The sequencing input was naive CXCR3- CD8+ T cells from blood. Subset denoted: CD45RO-CCR7+CD27+CD95- naive CD8+ T cells lacking CXCR3 (TNR3-). These TCRs come from a human donor in good health. Some clones in this sample may be carry-over from other donors' samples.

V gene TRBV27 combines with J gene TRBJ2-1. This CDR3 is 13 amino acids long. Germline loops: CDR1 MNHEY, CDR2 SMNVEV (reference sequence). The CDR3 region is CASSLSWGNEQFF.

The chain is built from TRBV7-2 and TRBJ2-7; TCRdb selects TRBD1, and the lack of DNA leaves this call unchecked. This CDR3 spans 12 amino acids. Germline loops: CDR1 SGHTA, CDR2 FQGNSA. The CDR3 loop is CASSRTGIEQYF.

V usage is TRBV29-1 and J usage is TRBJ1-1; the TCRdb D gene call, TRBD1, has no DNA to confirm it. There are 14 residues in the CDR3. Germline CDR1 is SQVTM and CDR2 is ANQGSEA. The CDR3 is CSVEDRQGNTEAFF.

This chain links TRBV12-3 or TRBV12-4 with TRBJ1-3; TCRdb outputs TRBD1, but without DNA this stays unchecked. CDR3 size: 16 residues. CDR3 sequence reads: CASSSRPLVSGNTIYF.

The chain is built from TRBV3-1 and TRBJ2-7; TCRdb returns TRBD1, unconfirmable since there is no DNA. CDR1 LGHDT and CDR2 YNNKEL come from the germline V gene (reference sequence). CDR3 size: 14 residues. The CDR3 protein is CASSRRDTWSEQYF.

This rearrangement joins TRBV5-6 to TRBJ2-7. CDR1 is SGHDT and CDR2 is YYEEEE in the germline V gene. The CDR3 contains 14 residues. The CDR3 sequence is CASSLQTSSYEQYF.

V gene TRBV12-3 or TRBV12-4 combines with J gene TRBJ2-7; the D gene TCRdb calls, TRBD1, cannot be checked with no DNA. This CDR3 comprises 15 residues. The CDR3 loop is CASSRTGTGPDEQYF.

The rearrangement joins TRBV20-1 to TRBJ2-7; no DNA is available, so the TRBD2 call from TCRdb remains unchecked. This CDR3 contains 14 residues. Germline V CDR1 and CDR2: DFQATT, SNEGSKA (reference sequence). The CDR3 region is CSAGPGTSGYEQYF.

The chain couples TRBV27 to TRBJ2-7; TCRdb's D call of TRBD2 is untestable without DNA. This CDR3 contains 15 residues. The germline CDR1 and CDR2 sequences are MNHEY and SMNVEV (reference sequence). The chain's CDR3 is CASSLTSGRLYEQYF.

The rearrangement joins TRBV28 to TRBJ2-1; TCRdb selects TRBD1, and the lack of DNA leaves this call unchecked. Germline V CDR1 and CDR2: MDHEN, SYDVKM. The CDR3 is made up of 17 amino acids. The CDR3 here is CASSPGQGRDPYNEQFF. Full variable domain (remainder filled in from reference TRBV28 and TRBJ2-1): DVKVTQSSRYLVKRTGEKVFLECVQDMDHENMFWYRQDPGLGLRLIYFSYDVKMKEKGDIPEGYSVSREKKERFSLILESASTNQTSMYLCASSPGQGRDPYNEQFFGPGTRLTVL.

J is TRBJ2-7 and V is TRBV7-9; with no DNA, the TCRdb D assignment of TRBD1 cannot be verified. CDR1 is SEHNR and CDR2 is FQNEAQ in the germline V gene (reference sequence). This CDR3 is built from 15 residues. CDR3 sequence reads: CASSLTGGMSDEQYF.

The genes are TRBV12-3 or TRBV12-4 and TRBJ2-6; TCRdb reports TRBD1, a call that lacks DNA to check it against. The length of the CDR3 is 15 residues. The CDR3 sequence: CASRYGTAGANVLTF.

This chain links TRBV4-2 with TRBJ2-7; TCRdb's D call, TRBD1, is unchecked because there is no DNA. This CDR3 comprises 15 residues. Looked up from germline, CDR1 is LGHNA and CDR2 is YNFKEQ. This chain's CDR3 is CASSPPGGGLYEQYF.

The chain couples TRBV7-6 to TRBJ1-1; there is no DNA to check the TCRdb D call of TRBD1. Germline assignment: CDR1 SGHVS and CDR2 FNYEAQ. The CDR3 runs to 14 residues. The CDR3 sequence: CASSPGHSNTEAFF.

The chain employs TRBV20-1 and TRBJ1-4; TCRdb calls TRBD1, which cannot be checked without DNA. The length of the CDR3 is 13 residues. Germline CDR1 reads DFQATT; CDR2 reads SNEGSKA (reference sequence). CDR3 in amino acids: CSAKGPRSEKLFF.

The chain carries TRBV10-3 and TRBJ1-5. The CDR3 is 14 amino acids. Germline CDR1 reads ENHRY; CDR2 reads SYGVKD. CDR3 sequence: CAISESQRNQPQHF.

The V gene is TRBV2, the J gene TRBJ2-1; as DNA is missing, the TRBD1 call by TCRdb cannot be tested. CDR1 SNHLY and CDR2 FYNNEI come from the germline V gene. This CDR3 has 11 amino acids. CDR3 amino acids: CASGGTNEQFF.

The V and J genes are TRBV11-2 and TRBJ2-1; no DNA is available, so the TRBD2 call from TCRdb remains unchecked. From germline, CDR1 is SGHAT and CDR2 FQNNGV. This CDR3 region has 14 residues. CDR3 protein: CASSLDVRGTEQFF.

The rearrangement joins TRBV4-3 to TRBJ2-6; checking the TCRdb D call of TRBD1 is not possible without DNA. The V gene's germline CDR1 is LGHNA and CDR2 YSLEER. The CDR3 runs 17 residues. The CDR3 here is CASSQETGGSGANVLTF.

This CDR3 reads CASSLHNTLMETQYF. The V gene is TRBV7-6, the J gene TRBJ2-5. This CDR3 spans 15 amino acids. Germline CDR1 reads SGHVS; CDR2 reads FNYEAQ. Full variable domain (missing parts from reference TRBV7-6 and TRBJ2-5): GAGVSQSPRYKVTKRGQDVALRCDPISGHVSLYWYRQALGQGPEFLTYFNYEAQQDKSGLPNDRFSAERPEGSISTLTIQRTEQRDSAMYRCASSLHNTLMETQYFGPGTRLLVL.

The chain combines TRBV19 with TRBJ2-1. The germline gives CDR1 LNHDA, CDR2 SQIVND (reference sequence). The CDR3 length is 12 residues. CDR3 loop: CASSDYGNEQFF.

The J gene is TRBJ2-1, the V gene TRBV28; TCRdb indicates TRBD2, and absent DNA this call remains unverified. CDR3 length: 15 residues. Germline V gene lookup returns CDR1 MDHEN and CDR2 SYDVKM. The CDR3 is CASSFWREDYNEQFF.

J is TRBJ2-1 and V is TRBV5-1. Looked up from germline, CDR1 is SGHRS and CDR2 is YFSETQ. The CDR3 is 16 amino acids. The CDR3 here is CASSHGRTATYNEQFF.

The gene calls are TRBV4-3 and TRBJ1-2. Germline V CDR1 and CDR2: LGHNA, YSLEER. The CDR3 loop spans 16 amino acids. The CDR3 region is CASSQDNPAALYGYTF.

CDR3 region: CSVQGPSSYEQYF. The chain is built from TRBV29-1 and TRBJ2-7; the D gene TCRdb calls, TRBD2, cannot be checked with no DNA. From germline, CDR1 is SQVTM and CDR2 ANQGSEA. The CDR3 covers 13 residues.

V is TRBV10-2 and J is TRBJ2-7; no DNA is available, so the TRBD1 call from TCRdb remains unchecked. This CDR3 is built from 16 residues. The germline CDR1 and CDR2 sequences are WSHSY and SAAADI. Here the CDR3 reads CASSTPDRGLFHEQYF.

The rearrangement uses TRBV29-1 and TRBJ2-5. Germline V CDR1 and CDR2: SQVTM, ANQGSEA. The CDR3 totals 14 residues. CDR3 in amino acids: CSGSGIYFQETQYF.

The CDR3 sequence: CSARDEDSPFYEQYF. J is TRBJ2-7 and V is TRBV20-1; TCRdb lists TRBD1, though no DNA is available to test this call. The V gene's germline CDR1 is DFQATT and CDR2 SNEGSKA (reference sequence). The CDR3 runs 15 residues.

V is TRBV20-1 and J is TRBJ1-5; the TCRdb call, TRBD1, lacks DNA for checking. Per the germline V gene, CDR1 is DFQATT and CDR2 is SNEGSKA (reference sequence). The CDR3 runs 14 residues. This chain's CDR3 is CSATPGGETQPQHF.

The V call is TRBV2, the J call TRBJ2-7; TCRdb indicates TRBD2, and absent DNA this call remains unverified. This CDR3 has 13 residues. Germline CDR1 reads SNHLY; CDR2 reads FYNNEI. CDR3 in amino acids: CASVGTSQYEQYF.

The genes are TRBV29-1 and TRBJ2-5. The CDR3 extends over 12 amino acids. Per germline, CDR1 SQVTM and CDR2 ANQGSEA. The chain's CDR3 is CSVDPEEETQYF.